This T cell receptor (beta chain) was sequenced in a study of blood T cell repertoires in COVID-19. Per the authors' pipeline: Amplifying reference gene primers gave estimates of nucleated cell counts. Profiled with immunoSEQ multiplex PCR; TCRdb holds only in-frame clones, not every one. For V, J and clone size, that table is used; D and trimming come from the DNA. This sample has 250,000 to 300,000 clones, with around nine tenths found just once. Trimming at V came to 7 bases and at J to 6 bases, leaving 11 bases not matched to a gene. Germline V CDR1 and CDR2: SNHLY, FYNNEI. The CDR3 totals 16 residues. In Seattle, patients joined the study during active infection and were tracked longitudinally.

The chain links TRBV2 to TRBJ2-3; 12 positions agree with TRBD2. The TCR sequence derives from a woman aged 25 to 39 with COVID-19, enrolled during active disease. Sample: peripheral blood. CDR3 coding DNA: TGTGCCAGCACTCCCCGGGCTAGCGGGAGGGCGGATACGCAGTATTTT. This sequence encodes CASTPRASGRADTQYF.